This T cell receptor (beta chain) came from a study of shared clonotypes between healthy human individuals. Produced via immunoSEQ multiplex PCR; TCRdb's table is partial and in-frame only. Of 550,000 to 650,000 clones in the sample, roughly 96% were seen once. The germline V gene has CDR1 MNHNY and CDR2 SVGAGI (reference sequence). V lost 7 bases and J lost 5, with 11 bases in between. This CDR3 has 12 residues. Terminally differentiated effector memory CD45RA+ cells were excluded from the naive CD8 cells, which were CD45RO-negative and positively selected for CCR7. The sequenced material came from naive CD8+ T cells sorted from blood. This clonotype was obtained from a woman in her twenties or thirties in good health. The genes are TRBV6-6 and TRBJ1-1, with D perhaps TRBD1 (6 bases). This CDR3 reads CASTRGGTEAFF. Here the CDR3 DNA reads TGTGCCAGCACAAGGGGGGGGACTGAAGCTTTCTTT.